The 32 T cell receptor beta chains presented below share a single source sample, sequenced in a study of cytomegalovirus exposure and HLA in healthy donors. The PCR contained 60 Vbeta and 13 Jbeta primers. TCRdb's copy holds only in-frame clones and misses some; the assay was immunoSEQ multiplex PCR. The table has about 180,000 clones, 65% to 85% seen once. Sequenced: PBMCs. All receptors come from a man in his sixties in good health and CMV-seronegative.

The chain links TRBV28 to TRBJ2-3; D is ambiguous. This CDR3 contains 12 residues. The V gene lost 6 bases and the J gene lost 0 bases, with 4 bases spanning the gap. In germline, CDR1 is MDHEN, CDR2 SYDVKM. The CDR3 loop reads CASSRSTDTQYF. The CDR3 region has the DNA TGTGCCAGCAGCCGTAGCACAGATACGCAGTATTTT.

The chain uses TRBV7-2 and TRBJ1-3, with D perhaps matching TRBD1 (6 bases). Germline V gene data show CDR1 as SGHTA and CDR2 as FQGNSA. The CDR3 has 15 amino acids. V lost 3 bases to trimming and J lost 1 base, with 10 bases between them. CDR3 region: CASSLDRDSGNTIYF. The DNA for the CDR3 is TGTGCCAGCAGCTTGGACAGAGATTCTGGAAACACCATATATTTT.

This clone came up a few times. The chain couples TRBV5-4 to TRBJ1-4, with TRBD1 identical over 7 bases. The CDR3 totals 15 residues. Germline assignment: CDR1 SGHNT and CDR2 YYREEE (reference sequence). V gave up 5 bases and J gave up 6 bases; unmatched junction bases: 10. CDR3 DNA sequence: TGTGCCAGCAGTCACCAGACAGGGCCGGATGAAAAACTGTTTTTT. Protein sequence: CASSHQTGPDEKLFF.

This chain joins TRBV29-1 and TRBJ2-1; D may be TRBD2 (6 bases). Per germline, CDR1 SQVTM and CDR2 ANQGSEA. This CDR3 is 15 amino acids long. V gave up 1 base and J gave up 2 bases, with 12 bases separating them. CDR3 sequence (DNA): TGCAGCGTTGAAGGCGGCGGGGTGACCTACAATGAGCAGTTCTTC. As protein: CSVEGGGVTYNEQFF.

The V call is TRBV5-1, the J call TRBJ2-5; TRBD2 matches 16 bases. This CDR3 spans 18 amino acids. V shed 4 bases, J shed 1 base, and the junction held 7 bases outside the gene matches. The germline CDR1 and CDR2 sequences are SGHRS and YFSETQ. The CDR3 bases are TGCGCCAGCAGCCCGGGACTAGCGGGGGGGTATGTCCAAGAGACCCAGTACTTC. The encoded protein is CASSPGLAGGYVQETQYF. The full variable domain, its missing parts supplied by reference TRBV5-1 and TRBJ2-5, is KAGVTQTPRYLIKTRGQQVTLSCSPISGHRSVSWYQQTPGQGLQFLFEYFSETQRNKGNFPGRFSGRQFSNSRSEMNVSTLELGDSALYLCASSPGLAGGYVQETQYFGPGTRLLVL.

To note about this clone: One end of the junction is discordant with germline, which a read error may explain. The CDR3 protein is CSSSPFGPGQGAYEQYF. The CDR3 nucleotides read TGTTCCAGCAGCCCCTTTGGGCCGGGACAGGGAGCCTACGAGCAGTACTTC. V gene TRBV7-9 combines with J gene TRBJ2-7; 9 nucleotides match TRBD1. The CDR3 is 17 residues long. CDR1 is SEHNR and CDR2 is FQNEAQ in the germline V gene (reference sequence).

This clone was observed a few times. The chain has TRBV5-5 and TRBJ1-2; D is unclear. Per germline, CDR1 SGHKS and CDR2 YYEKEE (reference sequence). The germline V and J ends were trimmed by 4 bases and 7 bases, with 14 bases remaining between them. The CDR3 runs to 13 residues. The CDR3 is CASSQDSFVGYTF. The CDR3, as DNA: TGTGCCAGCAGCCAGGACTCTTTCGTTGGCTACACCTTC.

This chain connects TRBV7-9 to TRBJ2-4; a possible D gene is TRBD2 (7 bases). CDR1 and CDR2 (germline): SEHNR, FQNEAQ (reference sequence). The ends were cut back, 5 bases at V and 8 bases at J, with 16 bases in the middle. The CDR3 extends over 14 amino acids. CDR3 DNA: TGTGCCAGCAGCATCGGGGGGCAGCAAGACATTCAGTACTTC. Amino acid sequence: CASSIGGQQDIQYF.

Regarding this clone: One junction end disagrees with the germline gene, perhaps due to a read error. The chain links TRBV6-1 to TRBJ1-5; D perhaps matches TRBD1 (5 bases). This CDR3 is 14 amino acids long. CDR1 is MNHNS and CDR2 is SASEGT in the germline V gene. The CDR3 DNA is TGTGCCAGCAAGGGAGGACACAACAATCAGCCCCAGAATTTT. This sequence encodes CASKGGHNNQPQNF.

V usage is TRBV6-6 and J usage is TRBJ2-7; possible D gene TRBD2, 6 bases. This CDR3 is 15 amino acids long. V dropped 1 base and J dropped 4 bases, with 14 bases sitting between them. Germline CDR1 reads MNHNY; CDR2 reads SVGAGI (reference sequence). CDR3 in DNA: TGTGCCAGCAGTTACTTGGCGAGCGGGTCTTACGAGCAGTACTTC. Its protein product is CASSYLASGSYEQYF.

The chain combines TRBV2 with TRBJ2-7; 8 positions match TRBD1. This CDR3 region has 14 residues. CDR1 SNHLY and CDR2 FYNNEI come from the germline V gene. With V trimmed by 7 bases and J by 2 bases, 7 bases remained unmatched. The CDR3 DNA reads TGTGCCAGCAACGAGCAGGGACAGGCCTACGAGCAGTACTTC. Its protein is CASNEQGQAYEQYF. Full variable domain (outside the CDR3, taken from reference TRBV2 and TRBJ2-7): EPEVTQTPSHQVTQMGQEVILRCVPISNHLYFYWYRQILGQKVEFLVSFYNNEISEKSEIFDDQFSVERPDGSNFTLKIRSTKLEDSAMYFCASNEQGQAYEQYFGPGTRLTVT.

The chain carries TRBV5-6 and TRBJ2-7; 9 bases line up with TRBD1. The CDR3 loop spans 16 amino acids. Looked up from germline, CDR1 is SGHDT and CDR2 is YYEEEE. V shed 3 bases and J 0 bases; nucleotides not matched to a gene: 7. CDR3 residues: CASSYGQGMNSYEQYF. CDR3 bases: TGTGCCAGCAGCTACGGACAGGGGATGAACTCCTACGAGCAGTACTTC.

V gene TRBV5-1 combines with J gene TRBJ1-1; D uncertain. The V and J ends lost 4 bases and 7 bases respectively, with 11 bases between them. The CDR3 loop spans 12 amino acids. Germline V gene lookup returns CDR1 SGHRS and CDR2 YFSETQ. CDR3 nucleotides: TGCGCCAGCAGCCGGGAGGGTGTTGAAGCTTTCTTT. Protein sequence: CASSREGVEAFF. The full variable domain, with the rest looked up from reference TRBV5-1 and TRBJ1-1, is KAGVTQTPRYLIKTRGQQVTLSCSPISGHRSVSWYQQTPGQGLQFLFEYFSETQRNKGNFPGRFSGRQFSNSRSEMNVSTLELGDSALYLCASSREGVEAFFGQGTRLTVV.

This rearrangement joins TRBV13 to TRBJ1-4; 8 nucleotides match TRBD1. Per the germline V gene, CDR1 is PRHDT and CDR2 is FYEKMQ (reference sequence). The CDR3 runs to 14 residues. V trimming: 3 bases; J trimming: 10 bases; junction bases outside the gene matches: 7. The CDR3 sequence is CASSFPTGDGKLFF. The CDR3 DNA follows: TGTGCCAGCAGCTTTCCGACAGGGGATGGAAAACTGTTTTTT.

The chain combines TRBV9 with TRBJ2-6; 7 positions agree with TRBD1. Looked up from germline, CDR1 is SGDLS and CDR2 is YYNGEE. V trimming: 3 bases; J trimming: 12 bases; junction bases outside the gene matches: 12. This CDR3 has 15 amino acids. For the CDR3, the DNA is TGTGCCAGCAGCGCCGGAGAGGGGGCGTCAGCCGTCCTGACTTTC. Its protein product is CASSAGEGASAVLTF.

This clone has just a few counts. A read error may account for a junction end that differs from germline. The chain is built from TRBV18 and TRBJ1-2, with TRBD1 as a possible D gene (6 bases). This CDR3 is 14 amino acids long. Germline CDR1 and CDR2: KGHSH and LQKENI. CDR3: CASSPQAEGGGYPF. For the CDR3, the DNA is TGTGCCAGCTCACCGCAGGCAGAAGGGGGTGGCTACCCCTTC.

The chain carries TRBV19 and TRBJ2-2, with a possible D match to TRBD1 (5 bases). The germline CDR1 and CDR2 sequences are LNHDA and SQIVND (reference sequence). CDR3 length: 15 amino acids. The ends were cut back, 5 bases at V and 4 bases at J, with 14 bases in the middle. In DNA, the CDR3 is TGTGCCAGTAGTGTTCAGGGATCGGTCACCGGGGAGCTGTTTTTT. This codes for CASSVQGSVTGELFF.

Only a few counts were recorded for this clone. The chain is built from TRBV2 and TRBJ1-4; D gene ambiguous. CDR3 size: 16 residues. Trimming shortened V by 6 bases and J by 5 bases, and 19 bases separated the two germline ends. Germline CDR1 reads SNHLY; CDR2 reads FYNNEI. In DNA, the CDR3 is TGTGCCAGCAGGGGTCTCGACGGTCGAGGGAATGAAAAACTGTTTTTT. This sequence encodes CASRGLDGRGNEKLFF.

This clone has a single count. The rearrangement uses TRBV5-4 and TRBJ1-2; D not certain. This CDR3 has 13 amino acids. V lost 5 bases to trimming and J lost 8 bases, with 16 bases between them. Germline CDR1 and CDR2: SGHNT and YYREEE (reference sequence). CDR3 coding DNA: TGTGCCAGCAGGTTTTTCGGGATACGAGGCTACACCTTC. Its translation: CASRFFGIRGYTF.

This sequence joins TRBV10-3 and TRBJ2-1; possible D gene TRBD1, 5 bases. Germline V CDR1 and CDR2: ENHRY, SYGVKD. The CDR3 spans 12 residues. Trimming took 7 bases from V and 4 from J, leaving 8 bases between them. The CDR3 here is CAIKGEYNEQFF. The CDR3 region has the DNA TGTGCCATCAAAGGGGAATACAATGAGCAGTTCTTC.

The V and J genes are TRBV30 and TRBJ2-5, with 11 bases matching TRBD2. Gene TRBJ2-7 matches the end of the DNA better, so the J call may be wrong. Germline CDR1 is GTSNPN and CDR2 is SVGIG (reference sequence). The CDR3 loop spans 15 amino acids. The CDR3 sequence: CAWSARLAGTYEQYF. DNA for the CDR3: TGTGCCTGGAGTGCCAGACTAGCGGGAACCTACGAGCAGTACTTC.

V usage is TRBV6-6 and J usage is TRBJ2-7; 12 nucleotides line up with TRBD1. The CDR3 extends over 15 amino acids. Germline V gives CDR1 MNHNY, CDR2 SVGAGI (reference sequence). J gave up 6 bases and V 2 bases, and 5 bases lay outside the gene matches. CDR3 loop: CASSYPGQGAREQYF. The CDR3 DNA reads as TGTGCCAGCAGTTACCCGGGACAGGGGGCGCGCGAGCAGTACTTC.

V is TRBV6-5 and J is TRBJ1-5; weak D call: TRBD1 (6 bases). Trimming took 2 bases from V and 3 from J, leaving 11 bases between them. This CDR3 contains 15 residues. The V gene's germline CDR1 is MNHEY and CDR2 SVGAGI. The CDR3 region has the DNA TGTGCCAGCAGTTACGACAGGCTGTCCAATCAGCCCCAGCATTTT. This gives the protein CASSYDRLSNQPQHF.

The chain uses TRBV2 and TRBJ2-7, with TRBD2 matching over 7 bases. Germline V lookup: CDR1 SNHLY, CDR2 FYNNEI. V trimming: 2 bases; J trimming: 2 bases; junction bases outside the gene matches: 6. This CDR3 is built from 15 residues. The CDR3 DNA reads TGTGCCAGCAGTGAAATCGCTAGCGGACCCTACGAGCAGTACTTC. Encoded protein: CASSEIASGPYEQYF.

This clone was observed a handful of times. The chain couples TRBV7-6 to TRBJ1-3; D is possibly TRBD1 (5 bases). Germline assignment: CDR1 SGHVS and CDR2 FNYEAQ. Trimming removed 5 bases at V and 0 bases at J, with 26 bases between. There are 20 residues in the CDR3. Here the CDR3 reads CASSHQTGIGGASSGNTIYF. CDR3 coding DNA: TGTGCCAGCAGCCACCAAACGGGGATCGGAGGGGCGAGCTCTGGAAACACCATATATTTT.

The gene calls are TRBV7-9 and TRBJ2-2; 11 nucleotides match TRBD1. The V segment lost 10 bases and the J segment 6 bases; nucleotides outside the gene matches: 10. Germline lookup yields CDR1 SEHNR and CDR2 FQNEAQ (reference sequence). The CDR3 covers 15 residues. In DNA, the CDR3 is TGTGCCAACGGACAGGGGGCTGCTTTAGCCGGGGAGCTGTTTTTT. This gives the protein CANGQGAALAGELFF.

This sequence joins TRBV5-6 and TRBJ2-3; D perhaps matches TRBD2 (5 bases). The CDR3 runs to 13 residues. CDR1 and CDR2 from the germline V gene are SGHDT and YYEEEE. The germline V and J ends were trimmed by 6 bases and 6 bases, with 14 bases remaining between them. In DNA form, the CDR3 reads TGTGCCAGCAAACTGCAACTAGGGGATACGCAGTATTTT. This gives the protein CASKLQLGDTQYF.

Comment on this clone: The sample holds other DNA sequences that translate to the same CDR3. The CDR3 DNA follows: TGCAGCGTAGACAGGGGCACTGAAGCTTTCTTT. It yields the protein CSVDRGTEAFF. The chain couples TRBV29-1 to TRBJ1-1; TRBD1 agrees at 8 bases. Germline assignment: CDR1 SQVTM and CDR2 ANQGSEA. The CDR3 totals 11 residues. J lost 4 bases, V lost 6 bases, and 1 base had no gene match.

This clone was recorded a few times. The J gene is TRBJ2-3, the V gene TRBV9, with 13 bases lining up with TRBD2. There are 17 residues in the CDR3. Trimming removed 1 base from V and 4 bases from J; junction bases left unmatched: 6. Germline assignment: CDR1 SGDLS and CDR2 YYNGEE. The CDR3 loop is CASSVRLAGGSADTQYF. The CDR3 nucleotides are TGTGCCAGCAGCGTAAGACTAGCGGGGGGCTCGGCAGATACGCAGTATTTT.

V gene TRBV7-9 combines with J gene TRBJ1-2; tentative D call: TRBD1 (5 bases). V was pared by 4 bases and J by 4 bases, with 13 bases between. The CDR3 sequence is 14 residues long. Germline values: CDR1 SEHNR, CDR2 FQNEAQ (reference sequence). CDR3 DNA: TGTGCCAGCAGCTCCCAGGGTGCAGGCTATGGCTACACCTTC. Translating gives CASSSQGAGYGYTF.

The chain uses TRBV29-1 and TRBJ1-5; D gene unclear. The CDR3 runs to 13 residues. V lost 4 bases and J 6 bases, leaving 13 bases between the germline ends. Germline V gene sequence: CDR1 SQVTM, CDR2 ANQGSEA. CDR3 loop: CSVASRAGQPQHF. CDR3 DNA: TGCAGCGTTGCGTCGCGGGCCGGTCAGCCCCAGCATTTT.

The CDR3 sequence is CASSVAQGLAGTQYF. The CDR3 coding sequence is TGTGCCAGCAGCGTAGCTCAGGGACTAGCGGGGACCCAGTACTTC. V is TRBV9 and J is TRBJ2-5, with 12 bases aligning to TRBD2. CDR1 and CDR2 from the germline V gene are SGDLS and YYNGEE. With 0 bases clipped from V and 7 bases from J, the junction kept 4 bases outside the gene matches. This CDR3 contains 15 residues.